This T cell receptor (beta chain) was profiled in a study of blood T cell repertoires in COVID-19. In the source study's methods: Quantification of nucleated cells was approximated via reference gene primer amplification. Sequencing was performed with immunoSEQ multiplex PCR; in TCRdb, only in-frame clones are kept and a portion is missing. D and trimming come from the DNA, and the V and J calls and clone size come from that table. The data contain some 140,000 clones, about 86% of them singletons. Germline V gives CDR1 SGHDT, CDR2 YYEEEE. CDR3 length: 13 residues. With 4 bases removed from V and 12 bases from J, the gap between germline ends came to 17 bases.

The specimen was peripheral blood. The source of this sequence is a woman in her sixties with active or convalescent COVID-19. The V gene is TRBV5-6, the J gene TRBJ2-4, with D unclear. The CDR3 DNA reads TGTGCCAGCAGCCTCAATGTCGCGGCTCGTCAGTACTTC. Residues: CASSLNVAARQYF.